This TCR beta chain was found in a study of T cells in Graves' hyperthyroidism and ophthalmopathy. Study-level results: Peripheral blood also featured most of the thyroid clonotypes expanded above 0.001.

J gave up 1 base and V 3 bases, and 3 bases lay outside the gene matches. Germline V gives CDR1 SGHRS, CDR2 YFSETQ. This CDR3 is built from 14 residues. This clonotype was detected many times. Its antigen is unknown. There were TCR beta CDR3 regions amplified from RNA transcripts. Using the HTBI primer set, a first-round RT-PCR was run on the TCR CDR3. Each CDR3 protein is one row after TCRdb ran MiXCR on the multiplex PCR reads. The table shows 600,000 to 650,000 distinct CDR3 sequences, with about 17% occurring only once. This chain links TRBV5-1 with TRBJ1-1, with 7 bases identical to TRBD1. Sample: blood. The receptor was derived from a woman aged 25-40 years with Graves' hyperthyroidism. The CDR3 sequence: CASSWDSANTEAFF. DNA of the CDR3: TGCGCCAGCAGCTGGGACAGTGCGAACACTGAAGCTTTCTTT.